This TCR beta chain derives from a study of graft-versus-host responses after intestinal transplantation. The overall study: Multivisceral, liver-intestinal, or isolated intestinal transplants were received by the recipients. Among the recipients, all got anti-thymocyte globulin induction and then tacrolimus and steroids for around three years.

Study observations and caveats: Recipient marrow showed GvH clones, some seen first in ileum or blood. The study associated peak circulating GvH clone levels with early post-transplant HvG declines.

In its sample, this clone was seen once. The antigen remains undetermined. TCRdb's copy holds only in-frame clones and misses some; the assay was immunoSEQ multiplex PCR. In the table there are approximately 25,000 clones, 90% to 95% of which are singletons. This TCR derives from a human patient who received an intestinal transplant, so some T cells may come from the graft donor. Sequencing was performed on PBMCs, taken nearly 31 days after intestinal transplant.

The CDR3 loop reads CASSFLGIQETQYF. CDR3 nucleotide sequence: TGTGCCAGCAGTTTCTTGGGGATACAAGAGACCCAGTACTTC. The V call is TRBV27, the J call TRBJ2-5; D gene uncertain. CDR3 length equals 14 residues. The germline V gene encodes CDR1 MNHEY and CDR2 SMNVEV (reference sequence). V shed 3 bases and J shed 2 bases, with 10 bases lying between them.